This TCR beta chain comes out of a study of blood T cell repertoires in COVID-19. Study details: The United States, Italy and Spain were the sources of the acute and convalescent COVID-19 samples.

Authors' analysis steps: Amplification of reference gene primers provided the estimated nucleated cell counts. Repertoires were generated with immunoSEQ multiplex PCR, while TCRdb's copy carries only in-frame clones and drops some. Clone size and the V and J calls come from that table; the DNA yielded D and trimming. The sample holds approximately 180,000 clones; roughly 87% are singletons and the top ten take less than 1.5%. Enrolled through a virtual design, the participants were between roughly 18 and 100 years of age and came from approximately 25 US areas. This clone was found once. V lost 4 bases, J lost 12 bases, and 5 bases stayed unmatched. Germline lookup yields CDR1 KGHDR and CDR2 SFDVKD. The length of the CDR3 is 12 residues.

The TCR sequence derives from a human donor with acute COVID-19. The donor label of this sample is uncertain. V gene TRBV24-1 combines with J gene TRBJ2-1; TRBD1 agrees at 7 bases. Sequencing input: PBMCs or T cells enriched from blood (not recorded which). Here the CDR3 DNA reads TGTGCCACCAGTGACTGGGACAGCCGGCAGTTCTTC. Translating gives CATSDWDSRQFF.